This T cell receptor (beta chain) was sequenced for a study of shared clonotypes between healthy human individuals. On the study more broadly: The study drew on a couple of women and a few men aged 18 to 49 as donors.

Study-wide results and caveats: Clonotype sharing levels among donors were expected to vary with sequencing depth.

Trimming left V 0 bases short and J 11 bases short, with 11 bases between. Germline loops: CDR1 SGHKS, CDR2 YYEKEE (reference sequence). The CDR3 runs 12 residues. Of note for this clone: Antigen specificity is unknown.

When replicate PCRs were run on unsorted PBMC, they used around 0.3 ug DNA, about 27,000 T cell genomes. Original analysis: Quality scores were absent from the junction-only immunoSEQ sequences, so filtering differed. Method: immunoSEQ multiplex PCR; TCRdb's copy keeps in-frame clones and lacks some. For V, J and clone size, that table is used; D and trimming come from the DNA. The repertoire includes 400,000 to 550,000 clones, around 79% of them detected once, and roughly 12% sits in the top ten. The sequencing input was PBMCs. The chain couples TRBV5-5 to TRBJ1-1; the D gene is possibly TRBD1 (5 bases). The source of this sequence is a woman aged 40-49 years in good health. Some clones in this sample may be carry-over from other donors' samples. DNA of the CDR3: TGTGCCAGCAGCTTGGTGGCAGGGACGGCTTTCTTT. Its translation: CASSLVAGTAFF.